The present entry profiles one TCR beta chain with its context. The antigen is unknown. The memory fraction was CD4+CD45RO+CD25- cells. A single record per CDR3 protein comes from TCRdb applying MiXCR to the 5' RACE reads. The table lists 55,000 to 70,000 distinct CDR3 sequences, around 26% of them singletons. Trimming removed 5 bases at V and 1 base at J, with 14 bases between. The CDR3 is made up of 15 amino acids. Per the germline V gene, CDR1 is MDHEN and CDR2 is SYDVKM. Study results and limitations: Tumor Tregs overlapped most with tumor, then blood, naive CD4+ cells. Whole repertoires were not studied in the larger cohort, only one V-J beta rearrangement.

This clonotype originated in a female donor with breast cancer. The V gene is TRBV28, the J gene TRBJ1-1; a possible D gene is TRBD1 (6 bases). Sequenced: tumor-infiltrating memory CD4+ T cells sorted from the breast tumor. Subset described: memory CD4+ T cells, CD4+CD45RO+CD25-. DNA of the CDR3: TGTGCCAGCAGTGTTCACGGGGGGCGGAACACTGAAGCTTTCTTT. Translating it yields CASSVHGGRNTEAFF.